The entry that follows covers one T cell receptor (beta chain) sequence. What it binds is unknown. The CDR3 runs to 11 residues. V was trimmed by 2 bases and J by 5 bases, leaving 4 bases between them. Germline CDR1 reads MDHEN; CDR2 reads SYDVKM. These data come from a study of shared clonotypes between healthy human individuals. Study overall: Donor composition was a couple of women and three men, aged 18 to 49. Overall study results and limits: Among four donors, about 5% of naive CD4 clonotypes were found in common. Among non-shared clonotypes, generation probabilities were lower than among those shared by all four donors.

Original analysis: Filtering of immunoSEQ junctional sequences could not match full-length read filtering. Measured with immunoSEQ multiplex PCR; TCRdb has only the in-frame clones, and not every one. V and J calls and clone size are given by that table; D and trimming were obtained from the DNA. This table has approximately 600,000 clones, 95% appearing once. Terminally differentiated effector memory CD45RA+ cells were excluded by CCR7 positive selection of CD45RO-negative cells. Specimen: naive CD8+ T cells sorted from blood. This chain joins TRBV28 and TRBJ2-7; D is undetermined. The clonotype was recovered from a woman aged 25-40 years in good health. CDR3 in DNA: TGTGCCAGCAGTTTAATCCACGAGCAGTACTTC. It yields the protein CASSLIHEQYF.